This T cell receptor beta chain was sequenced during a study of T cells in Graves' hyperthyroidism and ophthalmopathy. Trimming pared 5 bases from V and 4 bases from J, leaving 12 bases between. Germline CDR1 reads SEHNR; CDR2 reads FQNEAQ (reference sequence). This CDR3 is built from 14 residues. Amplification of TCR beta CDR3 regions was performed using RNA transcripts as template. The HTBI primer set served for first-round RT-PCR of the TCR CDR3. One entry per CDR3 protein, called by TCRdb with MiXCR from the multiplex PCR reads. The sample carries approximately 400,000 distinct CDR3 sequences, around 14% recorded once. This clonotype was seen only a few times.

The J gene is TRBJ2-1, the V gene TRBV7-9, with D possibly matching TRBD1 (6 bases). The sequenced sample consisted of blood. The sequence came from a woman between 18 and 29 years old with Graves' hyperthyroidism that later progressed to Graves' ophthalmopathy. CDR3 DNA sequence: TGTGCCAGCAGCGGACGGGACAATTACAATGAGCAGTTCTTC. Residues: CASSGRDNYNEQFF.